These T cell receptor beta chains were read from a single sample in a study of blood T cell repertoires in COVID-19. Libraries were prepared by immunoSEQ multiplex PCR; TCRdb keeps only in-frame clonotypes and omits some of them. The sample consists of around 310,000 clones, around 92% of them appearing once. Sequenced input: PBMCs or T cells enriched from blood (not recorded which). The receptors shown here come from a woman aged 25 to 39 who had recovered from COVID-19. CDR3s leave out the opening cysteine and the closing phenylalanine or tryptophan.

V gene	J gene	CDR3 protein
TRBV7-6	TRBJ1-5	ASSLVGGFGNQPQH
TRBV4-2	TRBJ2-5	ASSLQGAWETQY
TRBV4-3	TRBJ2-3	ASSRTSGSGGTDTQY
TRBV11-2	TRBJ1-2	ASSLRTTESNYGYT
TRBV6-2/TRBV6-3	TRBJ1-5	ASSKQAQPQH
TRBV29-1	TRBJ1-5	SVQLKGTGGNQPQH
TRBV19	TRBJ2-2	ATTSGRGNTGELF
TRBV18	TRBJ1-1	ASSESGGTEAF
TRBV6-2/TRBV6-3	TRBJ1-1	ASSYPGTENEAF
TRBV2	TRBJ2-1	ASSDLGGGF
TRBV27	TRBJ2-3	ASSLRTSGGEAQY
TRBV14	TRBJ1-4	ASSHSTRDRGFGDEKLF
TRBV11-2	TRBJ2-7	ASSRNTQPSEQY
TRBV27	TRBJ1-1	ASSQHRGNTEAF
TRBV7-3	TRBJ2-3	ASSSGLASNTQY
TRBV3-1/TRBV3-2	TRBJ2-5	ASSQGGGGETQY
TRBV28	TRBJ1-5	ASSPVGQGLNSNQPQH
TRBV9	TRBJ2-2	ASSTTTGPGELF
TRBV16	TRBJ2-7	ASSQGTVTYEQY
TRBV7-2	TRBJ2-1	ASSRMGLTGTSGKYEQF
TRBV6-1	TRBJ2-2	ASSELGRGSGELF
TRBV10-3	TRBJ2-2	AISDTGEAGELF
TRBV27	TRBJ2-1	ASSPAGREQF
TRBV7-6	TRBJ1-3	ASSPWGQTRNTIY
TRBV6-5	TRBJ1-6	ASSSSAHRDGSPLH
TRBV30	TRBJ1-6	AWALMAVGSYNSPLH
TRBV29-1	TRBJ2-5	SVGPRWDYQETQY
TRBV18	TRBJ2-7	ASSPRSLAGNSYEQY
TRBV7-9	TRBJ2-7	ASSPGQGRTSGEQY
TRBV6-5	TRBJ1-1	ASISGGTEAF
TRBV6-6	TRBJ1-3	ASRLPSGNTIY
TRBV19	TRBJ2-5	ASSIGTSGQETQY
TRBV12-3/TRBV12-4	TRBJ1-3	ASSLNRGNTIY
TRBV6-2/TRBV6-3	TRBJ2-5	ASSSPSGGQETQY
TRBV15	TRBJ1-5	ATSRDSVGRQPQH
TRBV28	TRBJ1-6	ASSSTTPYANSPLH
TRBV4-1	TRBJ2-1	ASSQPPGQGLYEQF
TRBV7-2	TRBJ1-4	ASSDRSATNEKLF
TRBV9	TRBJ2-1	ASSAGVGQVSREQF
TRBV4-1	TRBJ2-7	ASSQEDRVDYEQY
TRBV11-2	TRBJ1-1	ASSRTNSFGTEAF
TRBV2	TRBJ1-2	ASSDAGEGANYGYT